This TCR beta chain was identified during a study of cytomegalovirus exposure and HLA in healthy donors. The study, taken as a whole, reports: TCR beta chains numbering more than 150 were designated cytomegalovirus-associated.

The assay was immunoSEQ multiplex PCR, and TCRdb's table has in-frame clones only and misses some. The sample has about 88,000 clones, about four fifths seen once. The germline V and J ends were trimmed by 6 bases and 10 bases, with 10 bases remaining between them. The CDR3 covers 12 residues. Germline CDR1 LNHDA, CDR2 SQIVND (reference sequence). With respect to this clone: The target antigen is unknown.

V and J are TRBV19 and TRBJ1-6, with D tentatively TRBD1 (5 bases). Sequenced material: PBMCs. This receptor was obtained from a woman between 18 and 29 years old in good health and CMV-seropositive. CDR3 in DNA: TGTGCCAGTAGCTTGCCAGGGTCACCCCTCCACTTT. This codes for CASSLPGSPLHF.